This T cell receptor beta chain was identified during a study of cytomegalovirus exposure and HLA in healthy donors. Trimming took 1 base from V and 8 from J; bases not matched to a gene: 6. CDR1 MGHRA and CDR2 YSYEKL come from the germline V gene. The CDR3 contains 15 residues. The repertoire was sequenced with immunoSEQ multiplex PCR; TCRdb's copy has only in-frame clones and lacks some. The repertoire has around 160,000 clones, 84% of them found once; the top ten carry roughly 10%. The rearrangement links TRBV4-1 to TRBJ2-1; 9 bases are shared with TRBD2. This TCR was recovered from a man aged 30-40 years in good health and CMV-seropositive. The specimen was PBMCs. CDR3 in DNA: TGCGCCAGCAGCCAAGGACTAGCGGCCCTTGATGAGCAGTTCTTC. It encodes CASSQGLAALDEQFF.